The text below deals with one T cell receptor (beta chain). The antigen is not known. The sample belongs to a study of early T cells in non-severe SARS-CoV-2 infection. Study as a whole: The input, bulk RNA from unsorted whole blood, was sequenced, and chains were unpaired.

In germline, CDR1 is SGHRS, CDR2 YFSETQ. The V and J ends lost 0 bases and 4 bases respectively, with 4 bases between them. The CDR3 has 13 residues. General observations from the study: In VDJdb matching, anti-spike CD8 responses were favored while private and CD4 specificities went missing.

Individual cDNA molecules received unique molecular identifiers during library preparation. TCRdb re-called the 5' RACE reads through MiXCR, storing one row per CDR3 protein. The data hold approximately 77,000 distinct CDR3 sequences, with 12% observed a single time. The V call is TRBV5-1, the J call TRBJ2-2; D gene uncertain. This sequence was found in an adult who was a healthcare worker with PCR-confirmed SARS-CoV-2 infection or an uninfected control (not recorded which). Specimen: whole blood. This CDR3 is CASSLESTGELFF. For the CDR3, the DNA is TGCGCCAGCAGCTTGGAGTCCACCGGGGAGCTGTTTTTT.